The 24 T cell receptor beta chains listed next were all sequenced from one sample in a study of identifying expanded T cells in peripheral blood. Repertoires were generated with immunoSEQ multiplex PCR, while TCRdb's copy carries only in-frame clones and drops some. The table includes more than 95,000 clones, more than 75% detected once. The sequencing input was blood. The receptors shown here come from a person aged 18-70 years in good health.

In this sample, this clone turned up a few times. The chain recombines TRBV6-1 with TRBJ1-1, with D tentatively TRBD1 (6 bases). Trimming stripped 4 bases from V and 1 base from J, with 7 bases between. This CDR3 contains 13 residues. CDR1 is MNHNS, CDR2 SASEGT, per germline. In DNA, the CDR3 is TGTGCCAGCAGTGGACAGGCGAACACTGAAGCTTTCTTT. It encodes CASSGQANTEAFF.

The chain employs TRBV4-3 and TRBJ2-7, with a tentative D call TRBD1 (5 bases). The germline V gene encodes CDR1 LGHNA and CDR2 YSLEER. This CDR3 region has 16 residues. With 3 bases removed from V and 2 bases from J, the gap between germline ends came to 17 bases. DNA of the CDR3: TGCGCCAGCAGCCAGACCGAACAGGATACCGCCTACGAGCAGTACTTC. Translation: CASSQTEQDTAYEQYF.

The chain has TRBV18 and TRBJ1-4; D is ambiguous. Trimming removed 0 bases at V and 10 bases at J, with 15 bases between. The CDR3 has 15 residues. Germline CDR1 and CDR2: KGHSH and LQKENI. The CDR3 region is CASSPPGQDFGKLFF. CDR3 in DNA: TGTGCCAGCTCACCACCTGGGCAGGACTTCGGAAAACTGTTTTTT.

V and J are TRBV7-9 and TRBJ2-3; 7 bases agree with TRBD1. There are 10 residues in the CDR3. J was trimmed by 6 bases and V by 10 bases; bases with no gene match: 1. Germline V gene lookup returns CDR1 SEHNR and CDR2 FQNEAQ (reference sequence). The DNA for the CDR3 is TGTGCCACCAGGGGGGATACGCAGTATTTT. Protein: CATRGDTQYF.

V gene TRBV28 combines with J gene TRBJ1-4, with D uncertain. Germline CDR1 MDHEN, CDR2 SYDVKM. CDR3 length: 14 residues. V was cut by 6 bases and J by 4 bases, with 12 bases left in between. CDR3 sequence (DNA): TGTGCCAGCAGATCCCAGTTACTTAATGAAAAACTGTTTTTT. It is translated as CASRSQLLNEKLFF.

About this clone: The same CDR3 arises from other DNA sequences in this sample as well. For the CDR3, the DNA is TGTGCCTGGAAAAGGGGGTGGGGGATTGTGAACTATGGCTACACCTTC. Its protein is CAWKRGWGIVNYGYTF. The rearrangement joins TRBV30 to TRBJ1-2, with D maybe TRBD1 (6 bases). The CDR3 covers 16 residues. V lost 4 bases and J lost 2, with 20 bases in between. Germline values: CDR1 GTSNPN, CDR2 SVGIG (reference sequence).

This clone is a singleton in its sample. The chain uses TRBV20-1 and TRBJ1-2; D ambiguous. Germline V gene data show CDR1 as DFQATT and CDR2 as SNEGSKA (reference sequence). This CDR3 has 11 amino acids. V lost 6 bases and J 8 bases, leaving 13 bases between the germline ends. The CDR3 reads CSANTVYGYTF. The CDR3 nucleotides read TGCAGTGCGAATACTGTCTACGGCTACACCTTC.

In regard to this clone: Its ends do not fully match the called genes, so a read error is possible. The V call is TRBV7-2, the J call TRBJ2-3; TRBD2 aligns across 11 bases. Germline CDR1 reads SGHTA; CDR2 reads FQGNSA. The CDR3 consists of 17 residues. As DNA, the CDR3 is TGTGCCGGCAGCTTACACGGTAGCGGGGGGGCGATAGATACGCAGTATTTT. It translates to CAGSLHGSGGAIDTQYF. Supplemented by reference TRBV7-2 and TRBJ2-3, the full variable domain reads GAGVSQSPSNKVTEKGKDVELRCDPISGHTALYWYRQSLGQGLEFLIYFQGNSAPDKSGLPSDRFSAERTGGSVSTLTIQRTQQEDSAVYLCAGSLHGSGGAIDTQYFGPGTRLTVL.

The CDR3 sequence is CADQGDPNTGELFF. The DNA of the CDR3 is TGTGCCGACCAGGGGGATCCCAACACCGGGGAGCTGTTTTTT. The J gene is TRBJ2-2, the V gene TRBV7-9; 7 positions agree with TRBD1. This CDR3 contains 14 residues. The V gene end was trimmed by 11 bases and the J gene end by 2 bases; junction bases not matched to a gene: 8. CDR1 is SEHNR, CDR2 FQNEAQ, per germline (reference sequence).

The rearrangement links TRBV6-1 to TRBJ1-1, with 7 bases matching TRBD1. CDR3 length equals 14 residues. V lost 7 bases, J lost 0 bases, and 5 bases stayed unmatched. The germline CDR1 and CDR2 sequences are MNHNS and SASEGT. CDR3: CASKTGLMNTEAFF. CDR3 in DNA: TGTGCCAGCAAGACAGGGCTAATGAACACTGAAGCTTTCTTT.

The J gene is TRBJ2-1, the V gene TRBV6-6; 8 bases are shared with TRBD1. V lost 6 bases to trimming and J lost 6 bases; unmatched junction nucleotides: 13. CDR1 MNHNY and CDR2 SVGAGI come from the germline V gene (reference sequence). The CDR3 is made up of 16 amino acids. In DNA form, the CDR3 reads TGTGCCAGCAGCCCTATGCCTCGACAGGGGAGCAATGAGCAGTTCTTC. Its protein is CASSPMPRQGSNEQFF.

This rearrangement joins TRBV5-4 to TRBJ2-3, with D unclear. V was pared by 4 bases and J by 0 bases, with 12 bases between. Germline V gives CDR1 SGHNT, CDR2 YYREEE (reference sequence). There are 15 residues in the CDR3. The DNA for the CDR3 is TGTGCCAGCAGCCCGGATCAGCGTAGCACAGATACGCAGTATTTT. Its protein is CASSPDQRSTDTQYF.

V and J are TRBV2 and TRBJ1-6, with unresolved D. Germline V CDR1 and CDR2: SNHLY, FYNNEI. The germline V and J ends were trimmed by 4 bases and 3 bases, with 4 bases remaining between them. This CDR3 region has 13 residues. The CDR3 DNA is TGTGCCAGCAGTGGTGGCTATAATTCACCCCTCCACTTT. It yields the protein CASSGGYNSPLHF. The entire variable domain, with the rest obtained from reference TRBV2 and TRBJ1-6, is as follows: EPEVTQTPSHQVTQMGQEVILRCVPISNHLYFYWYRQILGQKVEFLVSFYNNEISEKSEIFDDQFSVERPDGSNFTLKIRSTKLEDSAMYFCASSGGYNSPLHFGNGTRLTVT.

The rearrangement links TRBV27 to TRBJ2-1; D tentatively fits TRBD1 or TRBD2 (5 bases each). Germline V CDR1 and CDR2: MNHEY, SMNVEV (reference sequence). The length of the CDR3 is 14 residues. The germline V and J ends were trimmed by 3 bases and 6 bases, with 12 bases remaining between them. The CDR3 sequence: CASSFRSGTNEQFF. CDR3 bases: TGTGCCAGCAGTTTCCGATCCGGGACCAATGAGCAGTTCTTC.

The V gene is TRBV19, the J gene TRBJ1-1; D might be TRBD1 (5 bases). The CDR3 runs 13 residues. The V end lost 8 bases, the J end lost 1 base, and 11 bases lay between the germline ends. Germline V lookup: CDR1 LNHDA, CDR2 SQIVND (reference sequence). In DNA, the CDR3 is TGTGCCAGTGGACAAGGGACGAACACTGAAGCTTTCTTT. Translating it yields CASGQGTNTEAFF.

J is TRBJ1-2 and V is TRBV11-2; D is possibly TRBD1 (5 bases). CDR1 and CDR2 (germline): SGHAT, FQNNGV. V was cut by 5 bases and J by 1 base, with 11 bases left in between. This CDR3 spans 14 amino acids. Here the CDR3 DNA reads TGTGCCAGCAGCGTAGTGGGGGGTAACTATGGCTACACCTTC. Translation: CASSVVGGNYGYTF.

This clone was detected a few times. The rearrangement uses TRBV28 and TRBJ1-1; a weak D match, TRBD1 (6 bases). In germline, CDR1 is MDHEN, CDR2 SYDVKM. The CDR3 is 12 residues long. The ends were cut back, 6 bases at V and 7 bases at J, with 12 bases in the middle. The CDR3 is CASRPQGSEAFF. As DNA, the CDR3 is TGTGCCAGCAGGCCACAGGGCAGTGAAGCTTTCTTT. The full variable domain, rest sourced from reference TRBV28 and TRBJ1-1, is DVKVTQSSRYLVKRTGEKVFLECVQDMDHENMFWYRQDPGLGLRLIYFSYDVKMKEKGDIPEGYSVSREKKERFSLILESASTNQTSMYLCASRPQGSEAFFGQGTRLTVV.

V and J are TRBV6-5 and TRBJ2-2; D may correspond to TRBD1 or TRBD2 (5 bases each). CDR1 is MNHEY and CDR2 is SVGAGI in the germline V gene. V lost 8 bases and J lost 4, with 17 bases in between. The CDR3 runs to 15 residues. In DNA form, the CDR3 reads TGTGCCAGCCAAAAGGGACGGGGCCCCACCGGGGAGCTGTTTTTT. Protein product: CASQKGRGPTGELFF.

The V call is TRBV6-1, the J call TRBJ2-7; TRBD1 is a possible D gene (5 bases). The CDR3 consists of 15 residues. Germline values: CDR1 MNHNS, CDR2 SASEGT. Trimming removed 6 bases from V and 0 bases from J, with 15 bases in between. The CDR3 loop is CASRMSTEASYEQYF. The CDR3 nucleotides are TGTGCCAGCAGAATGTCGACAGAGGCCTCCTACGAGCAGTACTTC.

The chain joins TRBV25-1 to TRBJ1-2; the match to TRBD1 covers 8 bases. This CDR3 has 16 amino acids. CDR1 is MGHDK, CDR2 SYGVNS, per germline. The V gene end was trimmed by 4 bases and the J gene end by 6 bases; junction bases not matched to a gene: 13. CDR3 in DNA: TGTGCCAGCAGTGCTGGAACAGGGGGGCTAGTCAATGGCTACACCTTC. Amino acids: CASSAGTGGLVNGYTF.

In this sample, this clone turned up once. As DNA, the CDR3 is TGCGCCAGCAGCCAAAACGCGGACCAGAGAGGCGGGGAGCTGTTTTTT. It yields the protein CASSQNADQRGGELFF. The chain uses TRBV4-3 and TRBJ2-2; D is undetermined. Germline CDR1 and CDR2: LGHNA and YSLEER. The CDR3 contains 16 residues. V was trimmed by 2 bases and J by 7 bases, leaving 17 bases between them.

The chain joins TRBV15 to TRBJ1-6; 7 nucleotides align to TRBD1. V lost 1 base to trimming and J lost 9 bases; unmatched junction nucleotides: 9. The germline CDR1 and CDR2 sequences are LNHNV and YYDKDF (reference sequence). The CDR3 spans 16 residues. CDR3 nucleotide sequence: TGTGCCACCAGCAGAGGCGACAGGGAAGAAGGTTCACCCCTCCACTTT. It specifies CATSRGDREEGSPLHF.

The chain carries TRBV11-3 and TRBJ1-1, with a tentative D call TRBD1 (5 bases). Deletions cut 0 bases from V and 2 bases from J, with 16 bases between. Germline lookup yields CDR1 SGHNT and CDR2 YENEEA. This CDR3 comprises 17 residues. The CDR3 DNA is TGTGCCAGCAGCTTAGATCGGTGGGGCAGGGCTAACACTGAAGCTTTCTTT. Amino acids: CASSLDRWGRANTEAFF.

This clone showed up just a few times. The chain combines TRBV2 with TRBJ2-7, with no clear D. In germline, CDR1 is SNHLY, CDR2 FYNNEI. The V gene lost 6 bases and the J gene lost 3 bases, with 9 bases spanning the gap. CDR3 length equals 12 residues. The CDR3 bases are TGTGCCAGCAGCAACACCTACTACGAGCAGTACTTC. This codes for CASSNTYYEQYF.